Listed below are T cell receptor beta chains from one sample, sequenced in a study of OX40 agonist ivuxolimab in advanced cancers. Libraries were prepared by immunoSEQ multiplex PCR; TCRdb keeps only in-frame clonotypes and omits some of them. The profile shows tens of thousands of clones, over 75% of them singletons. The sample was CD4+ or CD8+ T cells sorted from blood, taken in a trial of the OX40 agonist ivuxolimab. Every receptor here comes from an adult with an advanced solid tumor such as melanoma, head and neck, liver or kidney cancer. The CDR3 runs from the conserved cysteine through the conserved F or W. A D gene is named only where the DNA matches it firmly. Clone sizes are given selectively: once, few, many, or a class where the clone is expanded.

TRBV30,.,TRBJ2-3,.,TGTGCCTGGGGTGATACAGGGGATACGCAGTATTTT,CAWGDTGDTQYF
TRBV2,.,TRBJ1-1,.,TGTGCCAGCAGTGATAACGACCTCGGGTGGGGGGAAGAGGACACTGAAGCTTTCTTT,CASSDNDLGWGEEDTEAFF
TRBV7-9,.,TRBJ2-7,TRBD1,TGTGCCAGCAGCTCCTCGACAGGGATACTCTACGAGCAGTACTTC,CASSSSTGILYEQYF
TRBV5-5,.,TRBJ1-2,.,TGTGCCAGCAGCCCTGGGGCGGATCCCTATGGCTACACCTTC,CASSPGADPYGYTF
TRBV7-6,.,TRBJ2-7,TRBD2,TGTGCCAGCAGCTTAGAGACTAGCGGGGTGTCCTACGAGCAGTACTTC,CASSLETSGVSYEQYF
TRBV6-5,.,TRBJ2-4,TRBD1,TGTGCCAGCAGGCAGGGGGCCGGAAACATTCAGTACTTC,CASRQGAGNIQYF
TRBV19,.,TRBJ1-1,TRBD1,TGTGCCAGTAGTTTTCGGGACAGGGATGGAGGCACTGAAGCTTTCTTT,CASSFRDRDGGTEAFF
TRBV29-1,.,TRBJ2-7,TRBD1,TGCAGCGCCTCTGAGACAGGGGGGACCTACGAGCAGTACTTC,CSASETGGTYEQYF
TRBV7-9,few,TRBJ1-2,.,TGTGCCAGCAGCTCCGTAGGGTGGCAGGGCTATGGCTACACCTTC,CASSSVGWQGYGYTF
TRBV4-3,few,TRBJ1-1,.,TGCGCCAGCAGCCAAGGAGGATTCACTGAAGCTTTCTTT,CASSQGGFTEAFF
TRBV4-1,.,TRBJ2-2,.,TGCGCCAGCAGGGAGGACACCGGGGAGCTGTTTTTT,CASREDTGELFF
TRBV5-6,.,TRBJ1-2,TRBD1,TGTGCCAGCAGCTCGGGACAGCCCCTCTATGGCTACACCTTC,CASSSGQPLYGYTF
TRBV18,.,TRBJ1-4,.,TGTGCCAGCTCTAGGGGACTTCGGGAACCCCATCCTGAAAAACTGTTTTTT,CASSRGLREPHPEKLFF
TRBV2,.,TRBJ2-5,TRBD2,TGTGCCAGCAGTGAAGTAGGGACTAATTTGAGAGAGACCCAGTACTTC,CASSEVGTNLRETQYF
TRBV2,.,TRBJ2-7,.,TGTGCCAGCAAGGAGGCGGCCTACGAGCAGTACTTC,CASKEAAYEQYF
TRBV6-1,.,TRBJ1-1,TRBD1,TGTGCCAGCAGTGCCACAGGACAGGGGCCTAAAAACACTGAAGCTTTCTTT,CASSATGQGPKNTEAFF
TRBV27,.,TRBJ1-5,.,TGTGCCAGCAGTTGGGGGGCTGGTCAGCCCCAGCATTTT,CASSWGAGQPQHF
TRBV7-9,.,TRBJ2-7,.,TGTGCCAGCAGCCCCGACGGAGCCTCCTACGAGCAGTACTTC,CASSPDGASYEQYF
TRBV14,.,TRBJ2-7,.,TGTGCCAGCAGCCAAGTAGCTAGCGTCTACGAGCAGTACTTC,CASSQVASVYEQYF
TRBV29-1,.,TRBJ1-5,.,TGCAGCGTTGAAGGGGGGGACGACAATCAGCCCCAGCATTTT,CSVEGGDDNQPQHF
TRBV4-1,.,TRBJ2-7,.,TGCGCCAGCAGCCAAGAGGGGCCTAGTGGCGGTAATTACGAGCAGTACTTC,CASSQEGPSGGNYEQYF
TRBV4-1,once,TRBJ2-3,.,TGCGCCAGCCTGGACACCCAAAGCACAGATACGCAGTATTTT,CASLDTQSTDTQYF
TRBV4-1,.,TRBJ2-3,.,TGCGCCAGCAGCCAAGCTAAAGCGCTCACAGATACGCAGTATTTT,CASSQAKALTDTQYF
TRBV30,.,TRBJ2-7,TRBD1,TGTGCCTGGAGTGCGGGACAGGGGGCTGATGAGCAGTACTTC,CAWSAGQGADEQYF
TRBV4-1,.,TRBJ2-2,.,TGCGCCAGCAGCCAAGGGGCACTCACCGGGGAGCTGTTTTTT,CASSQGALTGELFF
TRBV6-5,medium-sized,TRBJ2-1,.,TGTGCCAGCAGTTACTCGCTGGCGGGTGAGCAGTTCTTC,CASSYSLAGEQFF
TRBV19,.,TRBJ2-1,.,TGTGCCAGTAGTATAGGGAATGAGCAGTTCTTC,CASSIGNEQFF
TRBV18,.,TRBJ1-1,TRBD1,TGTGCCAGCTCACCCACTTTTCCCGGGACAGTAAAAAATATGAACACTGAAGCTTTCTTT,CASSPTFPGTVKNMNTEAFF
TRBV7-9,once,TRBJ1-1,.,TGTGCCAGCAGGAGAGCGGAAGGCGAAAGAGACACTGAAGCTTTCTTT,CASRRAEGERDTEAFF
TRBV27,.,TRBJ1-2,TRBD1,TGTGCCAGCAGTTTTGAAGGAGGGGGCGCAAACTATGGCTACACCTTC,CASSFEGGGANYGYTF
TRBV30,.,TRBJ2-3,TRBD2,TGTGCCTGCGCTAGCGGGGTGAGCACAGATACGCAGTATTTT,CACASGVSTDTQYF